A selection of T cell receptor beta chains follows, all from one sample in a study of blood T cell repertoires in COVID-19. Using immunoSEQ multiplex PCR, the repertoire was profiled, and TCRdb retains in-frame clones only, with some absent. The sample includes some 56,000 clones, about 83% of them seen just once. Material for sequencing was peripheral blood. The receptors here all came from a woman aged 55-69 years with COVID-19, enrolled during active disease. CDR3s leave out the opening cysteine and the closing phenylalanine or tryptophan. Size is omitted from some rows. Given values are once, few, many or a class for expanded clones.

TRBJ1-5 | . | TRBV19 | ASREKDYSNQPQH
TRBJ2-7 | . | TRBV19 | ASSIPAGESSEQY
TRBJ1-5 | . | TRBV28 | ASSLPREVSNQPQH
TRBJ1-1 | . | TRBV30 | AWTKLTGGTEAF
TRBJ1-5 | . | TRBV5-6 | ASSWGLSNQPQH
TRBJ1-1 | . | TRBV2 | ASRGTATLNTEAF
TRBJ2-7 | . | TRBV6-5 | ASSQGLRAQY
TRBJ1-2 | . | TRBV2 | ASTSLGGGNYGYT
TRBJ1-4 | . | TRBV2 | ASSESFPGREKLF
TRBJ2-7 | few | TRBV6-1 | ASSESDSPSYEQY
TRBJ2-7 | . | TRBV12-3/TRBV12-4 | ASSRDRGYEQY
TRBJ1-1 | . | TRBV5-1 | ASSLGVRGSLGIYTEAF
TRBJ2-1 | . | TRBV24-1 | ATSGPGEKQF
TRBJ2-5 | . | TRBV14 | ASSQMTGILKETQY
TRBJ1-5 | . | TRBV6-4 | ASSPRDNQPQH
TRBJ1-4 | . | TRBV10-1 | ASSESKVSGNEKLF
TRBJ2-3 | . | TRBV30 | AWSRGRAADTQY
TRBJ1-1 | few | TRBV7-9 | ASSSWSEAF
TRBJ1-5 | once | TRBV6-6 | ASSYGVRYSNQPQH
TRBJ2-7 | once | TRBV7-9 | ASSLAGLAGGLGEQY
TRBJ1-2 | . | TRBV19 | ASSRTGDGGYT
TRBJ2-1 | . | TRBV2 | ASRLGLAGGVYNEQF
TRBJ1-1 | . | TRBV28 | ATRTGKAF
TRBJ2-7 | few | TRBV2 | ASRRGGRVSYEQY
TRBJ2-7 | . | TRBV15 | ATSRGFRQGGSYEQY
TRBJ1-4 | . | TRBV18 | ASRLQGANEKLF
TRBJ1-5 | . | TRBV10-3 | AIRREGSNQPQH
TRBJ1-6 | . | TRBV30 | AWSEDLQNSPLH
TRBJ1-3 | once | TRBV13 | ASSLNGQGLGNTIY
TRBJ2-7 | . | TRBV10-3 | AISVGTSLGEQY
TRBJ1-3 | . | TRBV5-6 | ASSLRIQGHSSGNTIY
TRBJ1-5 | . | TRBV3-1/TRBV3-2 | ASSQAGGDQPQH
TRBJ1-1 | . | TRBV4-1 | ASSRSVGGEAF
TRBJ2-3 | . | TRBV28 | ASSFAGGDTQY
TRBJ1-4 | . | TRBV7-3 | ASSLIQGEKLF
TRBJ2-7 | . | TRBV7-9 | ASSSEQGYEQY
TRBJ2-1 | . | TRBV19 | ASSIVHAGTSVVDEQF
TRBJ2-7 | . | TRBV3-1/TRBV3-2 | ASSQEVRIYEQY
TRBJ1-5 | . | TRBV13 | ASSIQGFNQPQH
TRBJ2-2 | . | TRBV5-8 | ASSPQGAGELF
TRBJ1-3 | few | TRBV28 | ASSLRDRVSGNTIY
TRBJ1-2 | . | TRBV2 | ASTGQGAAGYGYT
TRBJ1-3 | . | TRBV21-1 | ASLRSMGTGLPNTIY
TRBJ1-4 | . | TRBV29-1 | SVEKITGEKLF
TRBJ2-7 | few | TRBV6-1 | ASSEGQGNYEQY
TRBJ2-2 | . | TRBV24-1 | ATRSPRPGGWATGELF
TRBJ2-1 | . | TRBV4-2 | ASSQRGQSSYNEQF
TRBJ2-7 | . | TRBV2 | ASSDWVDSNYEQY
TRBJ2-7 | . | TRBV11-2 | ASSAKGLAGNEQY
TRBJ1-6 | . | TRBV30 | AWRTGSYNSPLH
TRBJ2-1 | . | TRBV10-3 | AISEKGKGEQF
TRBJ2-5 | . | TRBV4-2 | ASKADQQETQY
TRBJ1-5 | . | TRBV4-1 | ASSQDQRQPQH
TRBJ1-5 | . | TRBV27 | ASAGYNQPQH
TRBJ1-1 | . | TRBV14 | ASSQELILSSEAF